This TCR beta chain came from a study of PD-L1 blockade in urothelial cancer. The overall study: Blood yielded a median of approximately 140,000 T cells per sample.

Method: immunoSEQ multiplex PCR; TCRdb's copy keeps in-frame clones and lacks some. The table includes roughly 120,000 clones, around 88% detected once. This CDR3 spans 15 amino acids. V was cut by 0 bases and J by 3 bases, with 10 bases left in between. Germline CDR1 is SGHKS and CDR2 is YYEKEE (reference sequence). As to time point: peripheral blood 6 weeks after treatment start. All patients carried locally advanced or metastatic urothelial carcinoma. The sequencing used PBMCs, collected around atezolizumab (anti-PD-L1) treatment. The TCR sequence derives from a man aged 55 to 70 with urothelial cancer. V gene TRBV5-5 combines with J gene TRBJ2-1, with D perhaps matching TRBD2 (6 bases). The CDR3 DNA is TGTGCCAGCAGCTTGGCGGGAGCGAGCTACAATGAGCAGTTCTTC. Its protein is CASSLAGASYNEQFF.